The 18 T cell receptor beta chains listed next were all sequenced from one sample in a study of response to subunit inactivated influenza vaccine. From the RT-PCR reads, TCRdb called clonotypes with MiXCR, one entry per CDR3 protein. Of hundreds of thousands of distinct CDR3 sequences in the sample, 15% to 17% were seen once. The sample here was PBMCs from blood, taken approximately 12 days after vaccination. The receptors derive from a man aged 50 to 60 who received an inactivated influenza vaccine.

This clonotype was seen a handful of times. This chain joins TRBV6-5 and TRBJ2-5; no firm D call. The CDR3 sequence is 15 residues long. Germline V lookup: CDR1 MNHEY, CDR2 SVGAGI. V lost 0 bases and J 5 bases, leaving 13 bases between the germline ends. CDR3 amino acids: CASSYSRSSRETQYF. The CDR3, as DNA: TGTGCCAGCAGTTACTCGCGCAGCTCCAGGGAGACCCAGTACTTC.

This sequence joins TRBV12-3 or TRBV12-4 and TRBJ2-7; D ambiguous. Trimming removed 4 bases from V and 7 bases from J, with 14 bases in between. The CDR3 loop spans 13 amino acids. The CDR3 DNA reads as TGTGCCAGCAGTTCGAGGACCGTGACTGAGCAGTACTTC. This gives the protein CASSSRTVTEQYF.

This clonotype has ten or more counts. The chain couples TRBV20-1 to TRBJ2-1; TRBD2 might be the D (5 bases). Germline-derived CDR1 and CDR2 are DFQATT and SNEGSKA (reference sequence). The CDR3 contains 12 residues. Trimming left V 2 bases short and J 4 bases short, with 6 bases between. The CDR3 loop reads CSARLAYNEQFF. The CDR3 nucleotides are TGCAGTGCTAGACTAGCTTACAATGAGCAGTTCTTC.

This clonotype was counted ten times or more. The chain links TRBV12-3 or TRBV12-4 to TRBJ2-5; the D is unclear. The V gene lost 3 bases and the J gene lost 5 bases, with 10 bases spanning the gap. CDR3 length equals 13 residues. This CDR3 is CASSLTTGETQYF. The DNA for the CDR3 is TGTGCCAGCAGTTTGACAACTGGGGAGACCCAGTACTTC.

This clonotype has only a few counts. The J gene is TRBJ1-6, the V gene TRBV10-3, with TRBD1 matching over 10 bases. J gave up 10 bases and V 3 bases, and 6 bases lay outside the gene matches. Germline CDR1 is ENHRY and CDR2 is SYGVKD. This CDR3 has 15 amino acids. CDR3 nucleotide sequence: TGTGCCATCAGTGACCGGGACAGGGGAGGATCACCCCTCCACTTT. Translated, it gives CAISDRDRGGSPLHF.

This clonotype was seen repeatedly, ten times or more. The V gene is TRBV12-3 or TRBV12-4, the J gene TRBJ1-5; perhaps TRBD1 as D (5 bases). This CDR3 is 15 amino acids long. V was clipped by 3 bases and J by 2 bases, with 11 bases between them. CDR3 sequence: CASSLGTRRNQPQHF. CDR3 nucleotides: TGTGCCAGCAGTTTGGGGACCCGTCGCAATCAGCCCCAGCATTTT.

The chain links TRBV20-1 to TRBJ2-6; 14 positions agree with TRBD2. The V gene end was trimmed by 0 bases and the J gene end by 1 base; junction bases not matched to a gene: 5. The CDR3 spans 19 residues. Germline loops: CDR1 DFQATT, CDR2 SNEGSKA (reference sequence). The CDR3 coding sequence is TGCAGTGCTAGAGATCCCGGACTAGCGGGAGGATCTGGGGCCAACGTCCTGACTTTC. It yields the protein CSARDPGLAGGSGANVLTF.

This clonotype was recorded many times. The chain recombines TRBV29-1 with TRBJ2-5; 9 nucleotides match TRBD1. V dropped 3 bases and J dropped 3; count of bases not matched to a gene: 2. From germline, CDR1 is SQVTM and CDR2 ANQGSEA. CDR3 size: 13 residues. The DNA for the CDR3 is TGCAGCGTTGATCGACAGGGGGAAGAGACCCAGTACTTC. As protein: CSVDRQGEETQYF.

The gene calls are TRBV20-1 and TRBJ2-5, with a weak D call TRBD1 (6 bases). The CDR3 totals 13 residues. Trimming took off 7 bases at V and 1 base at J, with 13 bases between the two ends. Looked up from germline, CDR1 is DFQATT and CDR2 is SNEGSKA (reference sequence). Here the CDR3 DNA reads TGCAGTGGTCGCCAGGGGTCCCAAGAGACCCAGTACTTC. It encodes CSGRQGSQETQYF.

The chain uses TRBV7-9 and TRBJ2-5, with D perhaps matching TRBD2 (7 bases). The CDR3 contains 17 residues. Deletions cut 5 bases from V and 1 base from J, with 20 bases between. Germline CDR1 SEHNR, CDR2 FQNEAQ (reference sequence). The CDR3 DNA follows: TGTGCCAGCAGCCCTCCCCGCGGGGGCTACGTCCAAGAGACCCAGTACTTC. It encodes CASSPPRGGYVQETQYF.

The chain links TRBV6-1 to TRBJ1-1; tentative D call: TRBD1 (6 bases). Trimming cost V 6 bases and J 6 bases, with 20 bases left between them. The CDR3 length is 15 residues. Germline lookup yields CDR1 MNHNS and CDR2 SASEGT. The CDR3 loop is CASRPGGGGWAEAFF. The CDR3 DNA sequence: TGTGCCAGCAGGCCCGGGGGAGGGGGATGGGCTGAAGCTTTCTTT.

This clonotype has more than one count but fewer than ten. J is TRBJ2-4 and V is TRBV6-6; D call uncertain. Trimming removed 6 bases at V and 1 base at J, with 7 bases between. Germline CDR1 MNHNY, CDR2 SVGAGI (reference sequence). The CDR3 sequence is 13 residues long. CDR3 loop: CASSTLAKNIQYF. CDR3 DNA sequence: TGTGCCAGCAGCACCCTCGCCAAAAACATTCAGTACTTC.

In this sample, this clonotype turned up many times. Mismatch with germline at one junction end may stem from a read error. The V and J genes are TRBV5-1 and TRBJ2-5, with TRBD1 matching over 9 bases. Germline loops: CDR1 SGHRS, CDR2 YFSETQ. The CDR3 spans 13 residues. CDR3 sequence (DNA): TGTGCCAGCAGTTTGGGACAGGGAGAGACCCAGTACTTC. This gives the protein CASSLGQGETQYF. Combining the CDR3 with reference TRBV5-1 and TRBJ2-5 gives the whole variable domain KAGVTQTPRYLIKTRGQQVTLSCSPISGHRSVSWYQQTPGQGLQFLFEYFSETQRNKGNFPGRFSGRQFSNSRSEMNVSTLELGDSALYLCASSLGQGETQYFGPGTRLLVL.

This chain joins TRBV18 and TRBJ2-1; TRBD2 matches 8 bases. This CDR3 has 14 residues. V trimming: 4 bases; J trimming: 7 bases; junction bases outside the gene matches: 6. Germline V lookup: CDR1 KGHSH, CDR2 LQKENI. The CDR3 loop is CASSLGLAVNEQFF. The CDR3 DNA reads as TGTGCCAGCTCACTAGGACTAGCTGTAAATGAGCAGTTCTTC.

This clonotype was seen at least ten times. The chain combines TRBV29-1 with TRBJ1-2; 7 bases are shared with TRBD1. Germline trimming cut 3 bases from V and 5 bases from J; bases unmatched to any gene: 9. From germline, CDR1 is SQVTM and CDR2 ANQGSEA. The CDR3 sequence is 14 residues long. This CDR3 is CSVEPRDRVYGYTF. The DNA for the CDR3 is TGCAGCGTTGAGCCCCGGGACAGAGTTTATGGCTACACCTTC.

CDR3 region: CASSSRSRYEQFF. For the CDR3, the DNA is TGTGCCAGCAGTTCCCGTAGTAGGTATGAGCAGTTCTTC. The J gene is TRBJ2-1, the V gene TRBV12-3 or TRBV12-4; D unclear. The CDR3 sequence is 13 residues long. V was shortened by 4 bases and J by 8 bases, with 12 bases between the two germline ends.

J is TRBJ2-7 and V is TRBV5-1; a weak D match, TRBD1 (6 bases). The CDR3 totals 16 residues. Germline assignment: CDR1 SGHRS and CDR2 YFSETQ. Deletions cut 3 bases from V and 6 bases from J, with 22 bases between. The CDR3 DNA sequence: TGCGCCAGCAGCTCCGGACAGCCTTATGCCGCGGGCGAGCAGTACTTC. It is translated as CASSSGQPYAAGEQYF.

This clonotype showed up just a few times. The chain links TRBV20-1 to TRBJ2-7; no clear D gene. This CDR3 is 17 amino acids long. In germline, CDR1 is DFQATT, CDR2 SNEGSKA (reference sequence). The CDR3 region is CSASLSKTVISTYEQYF. CDR3 DNA sequence: TGCAGCGCCTCGCTATCCAAGACGGTGATTTCAACCTACGAGCAGTACTTC.